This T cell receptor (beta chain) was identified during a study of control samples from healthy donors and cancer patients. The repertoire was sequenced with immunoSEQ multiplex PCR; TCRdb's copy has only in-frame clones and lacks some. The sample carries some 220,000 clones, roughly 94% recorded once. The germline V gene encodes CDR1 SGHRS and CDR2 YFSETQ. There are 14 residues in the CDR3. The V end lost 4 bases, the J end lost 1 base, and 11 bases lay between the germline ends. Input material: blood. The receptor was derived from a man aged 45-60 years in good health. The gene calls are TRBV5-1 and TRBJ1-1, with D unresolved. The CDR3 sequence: CASSRRAENTEAFF. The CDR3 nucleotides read TGCGCCAGCAGCCGGAGGGCGGAGAACACTGAAGCTTTCTTT.